These T cell receptor beta chains were read from a single sample in a study of molecular identifiers for immune sequencing clone quantification. A single record per CDR3 protein comes from TCRdb applying MiXCR to the PCR reads. The data contain a few hundred thousand distinct CDR3 sequences, 20% to 25% of them seen just once; the ten biggest clones take up approximately 0.8%. Sequences were obtained from naive CD8+ T cells from blood, with Jurkat cell RNA spiked in. Receptors were obtained from a human donor in good health. Some libraries in this study had Jurkat cell RNA spiked in. Both conserved end residues are part of each CDR3. A D gene is named only where the DNA matches it firmly. Some rows mark clone size as missing; the rest say once, few, many or name a class of expanded clone.

>TRBV27|-|-|TRBJ2-2
CASSLWRTGELFF
TGTGCCAGCAGTTTATGGAGGACCGGGGAGCTGTTTTTT
>TRBV7-9|-|many|TRBJ1-6
CASSSSIKTRGNNSPLHF
TGTGCCAGCAGCTCCTCTATTAAAACACGAGGCAATAATTCACCCCTCCACTTT
>TRBV12-3/TRBV12-4|-|many|TRBJ1-4
CASSRESTNEKLFF
TGTGCCAGCAGTAGGGAATCAACTAATGAAAAACTGTTTTTT
>TRBV27|-|-|TRBJ1-5
CASSLNSAGPKNQPQHF
TGTGCCAGCAGTCTTAACTCGGCCGGGCCTAAAAATCAGCCCCAGCATTTT
>TRBV7-9|-|few|TRBJ2-7
CASSPRDGTYGQYF
TGTGCCAGCAGCCCGAGGGACGGGACCTACGGGCAGTACTTC
>TRBV7-2|TRBD2|many|TRBJ2-3
CASSPLAGGITDTQYF
TGTGCCAGCAGCCCCCTAGCGGGGGGGATCACAGATACGCAGTATTTT
>TRBV5-3|TRBD1|-|TRBJ1-1
CAGSLGTAEAFF
TGTGCCGGCAGCTTGGGGACAGCCGAAGCTTTCTTT
>TRBV29-1|-|-|TRBJ1-3
CSVLQGSENTIYF
TGCAGCGTTTTGCAGGGGTCTGAAAACACCATATATTTT
>TRBV7-6|-|many|TRBJ2-7
CASSPSGVWEYEQYF
TGTGCCAGCAGCCCCTCCGGGGTCTGGGAGTACGAGCAGTACTTC
>TRBV20-1|TRBD1|many|TRBJ2-7
CSARVRDSAYEQYF
TGCAGTGCTAGAGTTAGGGACAGCGCCTACGAGCAGTACTTC
>TRBV7-6|TRBD1|-|TRBJ2-7
CASSSGQGGQYF
TGTGCCAGCAGCTCCGGACAGGGCGGGCAGTACTTC